This TCR beta chain was found in a study of cytomegalovirus exposure and HLA in healthy donors. Study as a whole: In an early release, HLA-typed donors contributed some 88 million unique TCR sequences.

V shed 2 bases and J shed 8 bases, with 12 bases lying between them. Germline CDR1 and CDR2: MRHNA and SNTAGT. This CDR3 contains 14 residues. Study-wide results and caveats: TCR sequences were mostly rare, though some public TCRs occurred in many donors.

This PCR relied on a set of 60 Vbeta primers and 13 Jbeta primers. Generated by immunoSEQ multiplex PCR, the TCRdb table keeps only in-frame clones and is missing some. This table has 85,000 to 110,000 clones, around 61% appearing once. With respect to this clone: What it binds is unknown.

V gene TRBV6-4 combines with J gene TRBJ1-4; the D gene is possibly TRBD1 (6 bases). Sample: PBMCs. This TCR derives from a woman aged 45-65 years in good health and CMV-seronegative. In DNA form, the CDR3 reads TGTGCCAGCAGTGACACCGGGACACAAGAAAAACTGTTTTTT. It translates to CASSDTGTQEKLFF.